What follows describes a single T cell receptor beta chain. The TCR beta repertoire was assessed by survey-level immunoSEQ sequencing. Data came from immunoSEQ multiplex PCR; TCRdb stores just in-frame clones and leaves some out. The sample has around 50,000 clones; approximately 93% are singletons. This receptor was identified in a man in his forties with rheumatoid arthritis. The source material was PBMCs.

DNA for the CDR3: TGTGCCAGCAGCCCGCGGACAGGGGGTCAAGAGACCCAGTACTTC. It specifies CASSPRTGGQETQYF. The V gene is TRBV5-6, the J gene TRBJ2-5, with 10 bases lining up with TRBD1. CDR1 is SGHDT and CDR2 is YYEEEE in the germline V gene. V trimming: 4 bases; J trimming: 2 bases; junction bases outside the gene matches: 5. The CDR3 contains 15 residues. Looking up the rest from reference TRBV5-6 and TRBJ2-5 gives the full variable domain: DAGVTQSPTHLIKTRGQQVTLRCSPKSGHDTVSWYQQALGQGPQFIFQYYEEEERQRGNFPDRFSGHQFPNYSSELNVNALLLGDSALYLCASSPRTGGQETQYFGPGTRLLVL.